A selection of T cell receptor beta chains follows, all from one sample in a study of Ad26.COV2.S vaccination and SARS-CoV-2 variants. Sequencing was performed with immunoSEQ multiplex PCR; in TCRdb, only in-frame clones are kept and a portion is missing. The sample lists about 480,000 clones, 87% occurring once. The specimen comprised peripheral blood, sampled in a trial of Ad26.COV2.S vaccine versus placebo. The receptors were gathered from a person between 18 and 65 years old who received the Ad26.COV2.S COVID-19 vaccine or a placebo. CDR3s include the opening cysteine and the closing phenylalanine or tryptophan. Rows give clone size only sometimes, using once, few, many, or a class for an expanded clone.

v_gene,j_gene,abundance,CDR3aa
TRBV20-1,TRBJ2-1,-,CSASTGTRFEQFF
TRBV27,TRBJ1-6,-,CASSLSAQGAGYSPLHF
TRBV24-1,TRBJ2-3,-,CATSDLGPGLASDTQYF
TRBV15,TRBJ2-5,-,CATSRHDIPETQYF
TRBV11-2,TRBJ1-1,-,CASRRQGANTEAFF
TRBV6-1,TRBJ2-7,-,CASSEALVLYEQYF
TRBV9,TRBJ2-2,-,CASSVGQGASTGELFF
TRBV27,TRBJ1-5,few,CASSWTYGQPQHF
TRBV29-1,TRBJ2-1,-,CSVVPQNNEQFF
TRBV4-1,TRBJ1-3,-,CASSQEPYTGNTIYF
TRBV20-1,TRBJ2-7,-,CSAREWEQYF
TRBV28,TRBJ1-1,-,CASSPGTVPGMNTEAFF
TRBV6-2/TRBV6-3,TRBJ2-7,-,CASSNTVGEQYF
TRBV30,TRBJ1-4,-,CAWRTGVANEKLFF
TRBV12-5,TRBJ2-2,once,CASRRENTGELFF
TRBV9,TRBJ1-5,few,CASSTGQDQIFSNQPQHF
TRBV3-1/TRBV3-2,TRBJ2-2,-,CASSHLEPELFF